The 17 T cell receptor beta chains listed next were all sequenced from one sample in a study of Ad26.COV2.S vaccination and SARS-CoV-2 variants. Assay: immunoSEQ multiplex PCR; the TCRdb copy retains only in-frame clones and omits some. The sample includes some 640,000 clones, roughly 90% seen only once; the top ten take approximately 1.5%. Treatment denoted: roughly 18 received Ad26.COV2.S at low or high dose, single or two shots; about five received placebo; per-sample allocation not given. Sample collection was performed on day 63 after the first vaccine or placebo injection. This material consisted of peripheral blood, taken in a trial of Ad26.COV2.S vaccine versus placebo. The receptors were gathered from a person between 18 and 65 years old who received the Ad26.COV2.S COVID-19 vaccine or a placebo.

The V gene is TRBV6-5, the J gene TRBJ1-5; no clear D gene. This CDR3 is 14 amino acids long. In germline, CDR1 is MNHEY, CDR2 SVGAGI. The V end lost 5 bases, the J end lost 0 bases, and 8 bases lay between the germline ends. CDR3: CASSKAYSNQPQHF. The CDR3 nucleotides read TGTGCCAGCAGTAAGGCATATAGCAATCAGCCCCAGCATTTT.

Concerning this clone itself: Other DNA sequences of this sample code for an identical CDR3. The J gene is TRBJ2-5, the V gene TRBV7-7, with TRBD2 matching over 7 bases. The J segment lost 2 bases and the V segment lost 0 bases, leaving 3 bases of the junction unmatched. Germline lookup yields CDR1 SSHAT and CDR2 FNYEAQ (reference sequence). This CDR3 contains 15 residues. Here the CDR3 reads CASSLAGGIQETQYF. CDR3 DNA: TGTGCCAGCAGCTTAGCGGGGGGGATACAAGAGACCCAGTACTTC.

This rearrangement joins TRBV5-1 to TRBJ2-5; 9 bases fit TRBD2. The CDR3 length is 15 residues. J was trimmed by 1 base and V by 2 bases; bases with no gene match: 3. Germline assignment: CDR1 SGHRS and CDR2 YFSETQ. The CDR3 nucleotides read TGCGCCAGCAGCTTCAGCGGGGGGATCCAAGAGACCCAGTACTTC. Amino acids: CASSFSGGIQETQYF.

The genes are TRBV10-3 and TRBJ2-3; TRBD2 matches at 7 bases. After removal of 8 bases from V and 0 bases from J, the junction contained 2 bases not matched to a gene. The CDR3 is 13 amino acids. Per germline, CDR1 ENHRY and CDR2 SYGVKD. The CDR3 DNA follows: TGTGCCATCCGGGGGGATAGCACAGATACGCAGTATTTT. Protein: CAIRGDSTDTQYF.

This chain joins TRBV15 and TRBJ2-7; 7 bases align to TRBD2. The CDR3 loop spans 14 amino acids. In germline, CDR1 is LNHNV, CDR2 YYDKDF (reference sequence). With 6 bases clipped from V and 2 bases from J, the junction kept 7 bases outside the gene matches. The chain's CDR3 is CATSLERGPYEQYF. Here the CDR3 DNA reads TGTGCCACCAGTTTGGAGCGGGGCCCCTACGAGCAGTACTTC. The whole variable domain, filled in from reference TRBV15 and TRBJ2-7, reads DAMVIQNPRYQVTQFGKPVTLSCSQTLNHNVMYWYQQKSSQAPKLLFHYYDKDFNNEADTPDNFQSRRPNTSFCFLDIRSPGLGDTAMYLCATSLERGPYEQYFGPGTRLTVT.

This chain connects TRBV4-3 to TRBJ2-7; 11 bases are shared with TRBD1. This CDR3 is 15 amino acids long. V was clipped by 1 base and J by 5 bases; unmatched bases: 4. CDR1 and CDR2 from the germline V gene are LGHNA and YSLEER. CDR3 loop: CASSQGRGQGDEQYF. Written as DNA, the CDR3 is TGCGCCAGCAGCCAAGGGAGGGGACAGGGGGACGAGCAGTACTTC.

Here the CDR3 DNA reads TGTGCCAGCAGCTTGGCTAGCGGGGGGTCTAGCTCCTACAATGAGCAGTTCTTC. The encoded protein is CASSLASGGSSSYNEQFF. J is TRBJ2-1 and V is TRBV5-4; 11 nucleotides line up with TRBD2. J was trimmed by 0 bases and V by 0 bases; bases with no gene match: 5. Germline V lookup: CDR1 SGHNT, CDR2 YYREEE (reference sequence). This CDR3 region has 18 residues.

The rearrangement links TRBV11-3 to TRBJ2-5, with D perhaps being TRBD1 or TRBD2 (8 bases each). CDR1 is SGHNT and CDR2 is YENEEA in the germline V gene. V shed 5 bases and J shed 1 base, with 20 bases lying between them. The CDR3 loop spans 17 amino acids. In nucleotides, the CDR3 is TGTGCCAGCAGCCAGGGGGCGGGGGGCTCTCGCCAAGAGACCCAGTACTTC. As protein: CASSQGAGGSRQETQYF.

The rearrangement joins TRBV18 to TRBJ2-3, with TRBD2 identical over 12 bases. Germline-derived CDR1 and CDR2 are KGHSH and LQKENI. CDR3 size: 17 residues. The ends lost 8 bases at V and 1 base at J; junction bases unmatched: 10. The CDR3 DNA reads TGTGCCAGCGCTGGACTAGCGGGGCCCCAAGGCACAGATACGCAGTATTTT. Its protein is CASAGLAGPQGTDTQYF.

The chain recombines TRBV6-5 with TRBJ1-2, with TRBD1 matching 7 bases. After removal of 0 bases from V and 5 bases from J, the junction contained 6 bases not matched to a gene. Germline CDR1 MNHEY, CDR2 SVGAGI. The CDR3 length is 15 residues. Here the CDR3 reads CASSYSKAGGYGYTF. CDR3 nucleotide sequence: TGTGCCAGCAGTTACTCGAAGGCAGGGGGGTATGGCTACACCTTC.

This clone was recorded only once. V is TRBV11-1 and J is TRBJ2-1, with TRBD2 matching over 14 bases. The germline CDR1 and CDR2 sequences are SGHAT and FQDESV (reference sequence). V shed 5 bases, J shed 8 bases, and the junction held 8 bases outside the gene matches. CDR3 length: 16 residues. CDR3 amino acids: CASSHKTSGGAHEQFF. The CDR3 nucleotides read TGTGCCAGCAGCCATAAGACTAGCGGGGGGGCCCATGAGCAGTTCTTC.

The chain has TRBV30 and TRBJ1-5; D may be TRBD1 (5 bases). CDR3 length equals 14 residues. Germline V lookup: CDR1 GTSNPN, CDR2 SVGIG (reference sequence). Trimming took off 0 bases at V and 7 bases at J, with 13 bases between the two ends. The CDR3 region is CAWSVSREGQPQHF. CDR3 in DNA: TGTGCCTGGAGTGTTTCCAGGGAGGGGCAGCCCCAGCATTTT.

The chain links TRBV10-3 to TRBJ2-3; TRBD1 matches 11 bases. The germline gives CDR1 ENHRY, CDR2 SYGVKD. Trimming took 6 bases from V and 5 from J; bases not matched to a gene: 10. The CDR3 loop spans 16 amino acids. CDR3 DNA sequence: TGTGCCATCAGCCGGACAGGGGGCAGTAGCGTAGATACGCAGTATTTT. This gives the protein CAISRTGGSSVDTQYF.

The chain uses TRBV6-5 and TRBJ1-2; D call uncertain. V gave up 5 bases and J gave up 4 bases, with 17 bases separating them. This CDR3 has 15 residues. Germline values: CDR1 MNHEY, CDR2 SVGAGI. CDR3 bases: TGTGCCAGCAGTAACACCTACTGGGATTTCTATGGCTACACCTTC. This encodes CASSNTYWDFYGYTF.

The rearrangement links TRBV7-9 to TRBJ1-4; 8 bases line up with TRBD1. Unmatched junction bases numbered 8, after V lost 1 base and J lost 7 bases. In germline, CDR1 is SEHNR, CDR2 FQNEAQ (reference sequence). This CDR3 region has 16 residues. CDR3 protein: CASSLGWDRTGEKLFF. DNA for the CDR3: TGTGCCAGCAGCTTAGGATGGGACAGGACCGGTGAAAAACTGTTTTTT.

The V gene is TRBV6-5, the J gene TRBJ2-2; no reliable D call. Per the germline V gene, CDR1 is MNHEY and CDR2 is SVGAGI. The CDR3 has 15 amino acids. V was pared by 8 bases and J by 7 bases, with 20 bases between. The CDR3 sequence: CASVMGNPQDGELFF. The CDR3 nucleotides are TGTGCCAGCGTCATGGGTAATCCCCAGGACGGGGAGCTGTTTTTT.

The chain is built from TRBV5-1 and TRBJ2-5, with 8 bases identical to TRBD2. The germline CDR1 and CDR2 sequences are SGHRS and YFSETQ. The CDR3 is made up of 16 amino acids. The V segment lost 0 bases and the J segment 1 base; nucleotides outside the gene matches: 5. CDR3 sequence: CASSLGLLAGQETQYF. CDR3 coding DNA: TGCGCCAGCAGCTTGGGGTTGCTAGCGGGCCAAGAGACCCAGTACTTC.